These 27 T cell receptor beta chains originate from one sample sequenced in a study of CD8+ T cells in alopecia areata. In each case, RNA was isolated and then reverse transcribed into cDNA as the sequencing template. Assay used: immunoSEQ multiplex PCR; TCRdb lists only in-frame clones, some missing. The sample consists of about 200,000 clones, more than 50% of them appearing once. Sequencing was carried out using CD8+ T cells sorted from blood. The source is a human donor in good health.

This clone was seen more than once but under ten times. This chain uses TRBV19 with TRBJ1-1; D is possibly TRBD1 (5 bases). V was shortened by 4 bases and J by 6 bases, with 12 bases between the two germline ends. Germline loops: CDR1 LNHDA, CDR2 SQIVND (reference sequence). This CDR3 spans 13 amino acids. CDR3 in amino acids: CASSNSGVAEAFF. In DNA, the CDR3 is TGTGCCAGTAGTAACTCGGGGGTGGCTGAAGCTTTCTTT.

The chain employs TRBV7-9 and TRBJ2-5, with 7 bases matching TRBD1. V lost 8 bases, J lost 1 base, and 7 bases stayed unmatched. The CDR3 totals 14 residues. Germline V gene lookup returns CDR1 SEHNR and CDR2 FQNEAQ (reference sequence). The CDR3: CASGDSKIQETQYF. The CDR3 region has the DNA TGTGCCAGCGGGGACAGTAAAATCCAAGAGACCCAGTACTTC.

This chain links TRBV4-1 with TRBJ1-1, with D possibly being TRBD1 (5 bases). The CDR3 runs 12 residues. Germline assignment: CDR1 MGHRA and CDR2 YSYEKL. Trimming left V 4 bases short and J 10 bases short, with 13 bases between. In nucleotides, the CDR3 is TGCGCCAGCAGCCGTTGGGGGTTAGGAGCTTTCTTT. Translation gives CASSRWGLGAFF.

V gene TRBV13 combines with J gene TRBJ2-7; D gene ambiguous. The germline V gene encodes CDR1 PRHDT and CDR2 FYEKMQ (reference sequence). Between the trimmed V and J ends, which lost 1 base and 6 bases, there was a span of 7 bases. There are 12 residues in the CDR3. In DNA form, the CDR3 reads TGTGCCAGCAGCTTAGAATTAGCCGAGCAGTACTTC. The encoded protein is CASSLELAEQYF. The full variable domain, rest sourced from reference TRBV13 and TRBJ2-7, is AAGVIQSPRHLIKEKRETATLKCYPIPRHDTVYWYQQGPGQDPQFLISFYEKMQSDKGSIPDRFSAQQFSDYHSELNMSSLELGDSALYFCASSLELAEQYFGPGTRLTVT.

The chain has TRBV25-1 and TRBJ2-3, with D hard to call. V was trimmed by 5 bases and J by 0 bases, leaving 3 bases between them. CDR3 length: 12 amino acids. The germline CDR1 and CDR2 sequences are MGHDK and SYGVNS. The CDR3 DNA sequence: TGTGCCAGCAGTTCTAGCACAGATACGCAGTATTTT. Its protein product is CASSSSTDTQYF.

The rearrangement joins TRBV30 to TRBJ2-7; D not resolved. The germline V gene encodes CDR1 GTSNPN and CDR2 SVGIG (reference sequence). V dropped 2 bases and J dropped 2 bases, with 7 bases sitting between them. The CDR3 length is 12 residues. In nucleotides, the CDR3 is TGTGCCTGGAGTTACAGTGCCTACGAGCAGTACTTC. Translated, it gives CAWSYSAYEQYF.

The V and J genes are TRBV19 and TRBJ1-6; D is unresolved. With 7 bases removed from V and 7 bases from J, the gap between germline ends came to 11 bases. The CDR3 spans 13 residues. Germline V gene lookup returns CDR1 LNHDA and CDR2 SQIVND (reference sequence). The CDR3 reads CASTMGGNSPLHF. DNA of the CDR3: TGTGCCAGTACCATGGGAGGGAATTCACCCCTCCACTTT. The whole variable domain, filled in from reference TRBV19 and TRBJ1-6, reads DGGITQSPKYLFRKEGQNVTLSCEQNLNHDAMYWYRQDPGQGLRLIYYSQIVNDFQKGDIAEGYSVSREKKESFPLTVTSAQKNPTAFYLCASTMGGNSPLHFGNGTRLTVT.

The chain recombines TRBV6-5 with TRBJ1-2; 8 bases match TRBD1. V trimming: 6 bases; J trimming: 8 bases; junction bases outside the gene matches: 2. Germline CDR1 and CDR2: MNHEY and SVGAGI. The CDR3 is made up of 11 amino acids. The CDR3 is CASRDRVGYTF. CDR3 DNA sequence: TGTGCCAGCAGGGACAGGGTCGGCTACACCTTC.

This clone has just a few counts. The chain combines TRBV9 with TRBJ1-4; possibly TRBD1 for D (5 bases). The CDR3 extends over 14 amino acids. V was trimmed by 3 bases and J by 7 bases, leaving 13 bases between them. CDR1 and CDR2 from the germline V gene are SGDLS and YYNGEE. The CDR3 region has the DNA TGTGCCAGCAGCGCTTCTGGGACGGGTGAAAAACTGTTTTTT. This sequence encodes CASSASGTGEKLFF.

V usage is TRBV30 and J usage is TRBJ2-7; D remains unclear. The germline gives CDR1 GTSNPN, CDR2 SVGIG (reference sequence). Trimming left V 1 base short and J 4 bases short, with 17 bases between. The CDR3 contains 15 residues. Here the CDR3 DNA reads TGTGCCTGGAGTGGAACCGGATACCCGGTTTACGAGCAGTACTTC. This gives the protein CAWSGTGYPVYEQYF.

This clone was counted between two and nine times. The V gene is TRBV9, the J gene TRBJ1-5; TRBD1 is a possible D gene (5 bases). Trimming took off 3 bases at V and 3 bases at J, with 19 bases between the two ends. The CDR3 contains 17 residues. Germline CDR1 SGDLS, CDR2 YYNGEE. Written as DNA, the CDR3 is TGTGCCAGCAGCGAAGATGGGGGTCCCACCCCCAATCAGCCCCAGCATTTT. It yields the protein CASSEDGGPTPNQPQHF.

The table lists this clone with a count of one. The genes are TRBV4-1 and TRBJ1-1; 7 bases map to TRBD1. V lost 5 bases and J lost 7; bases outside the gene matches: 10. In germline, CDR1 is MGHRA, CDR2 YSYEKL. This CDR3 is 14 amino acids long. As DNA, the CDR3 is TGCGCCAGCAGCGGACGACAGGGAATGGGTGAAGCTTTCTTT. It specifies CASSGRQGMGEAFF.

The chain is built from TRBV9 and TRBJ2-3; a possible D gene is TRBD2 (5 bases). From germline, CDR1 is SGDLS and CDR2 YYNGEE. V lost 2 bases and J 6 bases, leaving 10 bases between the germline ends. This CDR3 region has 13 residues. The CDR3 coding sequence is TGTGCCAGCAGCGTTGGGAGTGGGGATACGCAGTATTTT. Its translation is CASSVGSGDTQYF.

The CDR3 nucleotides are TGCAGCGTTGAAGTCCGGGGGATCGGCGGCTACACCTTC. It yields the protein CSVEVRGIGGYTF. The chain has TRBV29-1 and TRBJ1-2, with D tentatively TRBD1 (5 bases). The CDR3 runs 13 residues. The V and J ends lost 1 base and 8 bases respectively, with 14 bases between them. Germline values: CDR1 SQVTM, CDR2 ANQGSEA.

The chain joins TRBV30 to TRBJ1-2, with unresolved D. The CDR3 extends over 14 amino acids. V was cut by 2 bases and J by 5 bases, with 15 bases left in between. Looked up from germline, CDR1 is GTSNPN and CDR2 is SVGIG (reference sequence). CDR3 sequence reads: CAWSTPLGRYGYTF. CDR3 bases: TGTGCCTGGAGTACTCCGTTAGGGAGGTATGGCTACACCTTC.

The J gene is TRBJ2-1, the V gene TRBV5-1; TRBD2 is a possible D gene (6 bases). Germline loops: CDR1 SGHRS, CDR2 YFSETQ. This CDR3 has 17 amino acids. V shed 0 bases and J shed 7 bases, with 20 bases lying between them. This chain's CDR3 is CASSLEGGGGGMNEQFF. The CDR3 DNA reads TGCGCCAGCAGCTTGGAGGGCGGCGGCGGCGGGATGAATGAGCAGTTCTTC.

The gene calls are TRBV6-5 and TRBJ1-1; D gene ambiguous. Germline V gene data show CDR1 as MNHEY and CDR2 as SVGAGI. This CDR3 has 13 amino acids. V lost 4 bases to trimming and J lost 4 bases, with 10 bases between them. The DNA of the CDR3 is TGTGCCAGCAGTTCTCTCGGGCGCACTGAAGCTTTCTTT. Translated: CASSSLGRTEAFF.

The J gene is TRBJ2-1, the V gene TRBV5-8, with no clear D. The CDR3 is 10 residues long. V was shortened by 7 bases and J by 9 bases, with 8 bases between the two germline ends. CDR1 and CDR2 from the germline V gene are SGHTS and YDEGEE. CDR3 sequence: CASPKGEQFF. In DNA, the CDR3 is TGTGCCAGCCCAAAGGGTGAGCAGTTCTTC.

This clone has just a few counts. The chain is built from TRBV28 and TRBJ2-7; TRBD1 matches 8 bases. V gave up 5 bases and J gave up 4 bases; unmatched junction bases: 7. CDR1 is MDHEN and CDR2 is SYDVKM in the germline V gene. The CDR3 extends over 14 amino acids. Written as DNA, the CDR3 is TGTGCCAGCAGTACTGGGACAGGAGTTTACGAGCAGTACTTC. Its translation: CASSTGTGVYEQYF.

The chain has TRBV9 and TRBJ2-3; unclear D gene. The ends were cut back, 0 bases at V and 0 bases at J, with 8 bases in the middle. The length of the CDR3 is 15 residues. Germline CDR1 and CDR2: SGDLS and YYNGEE. For the CDR3, the DNA is TGTGCCAGCAGCGTAGGGCAGATCAGCACAGATACGCAGTATTTT. Its protein product is CASSVGQISTDTQYF.

This rearrangement joins TRBV5-1 to TRBJ1-1; D gene unclear. Trimming pared 5 bases from V and 1 base from J, leaving 12 bases between. The germline CDR1 and CDR2 sequences are SGHRS and YFSETQ. The CDR3 loop spans 14 amino acids. The CDR3 DNA is TGCGCCAGCAGTCCAGGAGACCGGAACACTGAAGCTTTCTTT. This translates into CASSPGDRNTEAFF.

This clone was picked up a small number of times. V is TRBV2 and J is TRBJ2-3, with a tentative D call TRBD2 (7 bases). The germline V and J ends were trimmed by 4 bases and 2 bases, with 16 bases remaining between them. The CDR3 runs 16 residues. Germline V gene lookup returns CDR1 SNHLY and CDR2 FYNNEI. The DNA of the CDR3 is TGTGCCAGCAGTGGACCGGGGGGCAGAACCACAGATACGCAGTATTTT. It translates to CASSGPGGRTTDTQYF.

The DNA of the CDR3 is TGTGCCAGCAGCTTAACCGGCAACGAGCAGTACTTC. The encoded protein is CASSLTGNEQYF. J is TRBJ2-7 and V is TRBV13, with no clear D. Germline CDR1 and CDR2: PRHDT and FYEKMQ (reference sequence). Between the trimmed V and J ends, which lost 2 bases and 5 bases, there was a span of 7 bases. CDR3 length: 12 amino acids. The whole variable domain, remainder taken from reference TRBV13 and TRBJ2-7, is AAGVIQSPRHLIKEKRETATLKCYPIPRHDTVYWYQQGPGQDPQFLISFYEKMQSDKGSIPDRFSAQQFSDYHSELNMSSLELGDSALYFCASSLTGNEQYFGPGTRLTVT.

The V and J genes are TRBV27 and TRBJ2-3; D unresolved. The germline gives CDR1 MNHEY, CDR2 SMNVEV (reference sequence). V lost 2 bases, J lost 0 bases, and 6 bases lay in between. This CDR3 contains 14 residues. CDR3 nucleotide sequence: TGTGCCAGCAGTTTAGTGGGTAGCACAGATACGCAGTATTTT. It yields the protein CASSLVGSTDTQYF.

The chain links TRBV5-4 to TRBJ2-1; a weak D match, TRBD1 (5 bases). Germline assignment: CDR1 SGHNT and CDR2 YYREEE (reference sequence). The V and J ends lost 2 bases and 10 bases respectively, with 7 bases between them. This CDR3 is built from 11 residues. This CDR3 is CASSLGVEQFF. CDR3 bases: TGTGCCAGCAGCTTAGGGGTAGAGCAGTTCTTC.

This rearrangement joins TRBV29-1 to TRBJ1-4; D is unclear. The germline CDR1 and CDR2 sequences are SQVTM and ANQGSEA. V lost 5 bases and J lost 6, with 10 bases in between. The CDR3 length is 12 residues. The CDR3 region is CSVMTVHEKLFF. The CDR3 DNA reads as TGCAGCGTTATGACCGTGCATGAAAAACTGTTTTTT.

The chain is built from TRBV19 and TRBJ1-1; a weak D match, TRBD1 (6 bases). From germline, CDR1 is LNHDA and CDR2 SQIVND (reference sequence). The CDR3 contains 12 residues. V lost 1 base to trimming and J lost 11 bases, with 11 bases between them. Here the CDR3 DNA reads TGTGCCAGTAGTATAGGGTACAGGGAGGCTTTCTTT. This encodes CASSIGYREAFF. Full variable domain (outside the CDR3, taken from reference TRBV19 and TRBJ1-1): DGGITQSPKYLFRKEGQNVTLSCEQNLNHDAMYWYRQDPGQGLRLIYYSQIVNDFQKGDIAEGYSVSREKKESFPLTVTSAQKNPTAFYLCASSIGYREAFFGQGTRLTVV.